This T cell receptor (beta chain) was identified in a study of blood T cells in healthy people across ages. Study summary: With template switching, about one barcoded beta molecule was captured per two T cells. Findings of the study overall: Because donor CMV status was unknown, expanded clonotype changes were possibly confounded.

A J-beta primer mix and a sample-barcoded 5' primer were used in a second PCR of about 7 to 12 cycles. TCRdb reprocessed the 5' RACE reads with MiXCR, giving one entry per CDR3 protein. The table shows some 1.5 million distinct CDR3 sequences, with 28% occurring only once. This clonotype has only a few counts. What it binds is unknown. This TCR was recovered from a woman in her twenties or thirties in good health. The specimen was blood.

The DNA of the CDR3 is TGCAGTGCTAGAGGGGGGCAAGAGACCCAGTTCTTC. This gives the protein CSARGGQETQFF. V is TRBV20-1 and J is TRBJ2-5, with TRBD1 as a possible D gene (6 bases). The closer fit of TRBJ2-1 to the DNA end suggests the J call may be wrong. Germline V lookup: CDR1 DFQATT, CDR2 SNEGSKA (reference sequence). The CDR3 has 12 residues.